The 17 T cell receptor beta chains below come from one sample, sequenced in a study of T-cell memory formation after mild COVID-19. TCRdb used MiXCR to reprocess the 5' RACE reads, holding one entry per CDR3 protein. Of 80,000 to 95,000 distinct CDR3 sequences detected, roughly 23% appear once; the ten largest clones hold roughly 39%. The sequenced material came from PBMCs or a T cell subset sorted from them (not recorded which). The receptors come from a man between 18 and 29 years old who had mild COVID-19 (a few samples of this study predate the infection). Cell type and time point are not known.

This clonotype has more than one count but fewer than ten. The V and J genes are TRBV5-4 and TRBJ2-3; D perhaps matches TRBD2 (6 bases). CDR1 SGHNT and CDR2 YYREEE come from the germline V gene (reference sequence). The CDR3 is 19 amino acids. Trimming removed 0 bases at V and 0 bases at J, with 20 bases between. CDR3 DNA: TGTGCCAGCAGCTTGGCAACCGCCCGGATAGCGGCTAGCACAGATACGCAGTATTTT. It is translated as CASSLATARIAASTDTQYF.

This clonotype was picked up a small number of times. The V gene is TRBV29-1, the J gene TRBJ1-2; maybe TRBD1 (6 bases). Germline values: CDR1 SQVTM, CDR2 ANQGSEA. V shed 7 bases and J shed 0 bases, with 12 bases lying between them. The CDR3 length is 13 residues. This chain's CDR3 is CSATGSPNYGYTF. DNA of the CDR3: TGCAGCGCAACAGGGTCTCCTAACTATGGCTACACCTTC.

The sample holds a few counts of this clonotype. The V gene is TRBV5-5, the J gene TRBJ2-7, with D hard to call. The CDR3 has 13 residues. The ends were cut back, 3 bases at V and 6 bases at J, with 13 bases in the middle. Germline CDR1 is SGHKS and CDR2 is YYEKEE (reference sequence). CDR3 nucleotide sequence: TGTGCCAGCAGCTCCGCTCTAGGGTTCGAGCAGTACGTC. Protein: CASSSALGFEQYV.

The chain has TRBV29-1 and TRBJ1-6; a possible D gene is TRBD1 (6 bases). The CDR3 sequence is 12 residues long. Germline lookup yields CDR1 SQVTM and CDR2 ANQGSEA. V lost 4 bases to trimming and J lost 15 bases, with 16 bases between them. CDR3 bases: TGCAGCGTTGCCACAGGGACTGGGGACCTCCACTTT. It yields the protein CSVATGTGDLHF.

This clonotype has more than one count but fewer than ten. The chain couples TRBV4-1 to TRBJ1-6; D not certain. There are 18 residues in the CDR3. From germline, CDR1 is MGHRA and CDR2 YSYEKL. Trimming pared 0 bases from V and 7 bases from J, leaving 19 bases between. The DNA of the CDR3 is TGCGCCAGCAGCCAAGAGAAATACAATTCCTGGGAGAATTCACCCCTCCACTTT. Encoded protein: CASSQEKYNSWENSPLHF.

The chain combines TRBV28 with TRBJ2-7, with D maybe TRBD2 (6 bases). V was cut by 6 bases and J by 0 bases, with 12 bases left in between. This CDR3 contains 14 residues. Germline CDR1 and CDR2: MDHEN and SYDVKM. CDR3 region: CASRPGGDSYEQYV. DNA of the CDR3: TGTGCCAGCAGACCAGGCGGGGACTCCTACGAGCAGTACGTC.

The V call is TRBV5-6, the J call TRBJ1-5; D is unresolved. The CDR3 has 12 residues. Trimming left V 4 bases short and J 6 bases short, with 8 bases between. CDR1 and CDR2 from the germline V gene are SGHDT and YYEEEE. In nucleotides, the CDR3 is TGTGCCAGCAGCAAGGGAGTTCAGCCCCAGCATTTT. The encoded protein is CASSKGVQPQHF.

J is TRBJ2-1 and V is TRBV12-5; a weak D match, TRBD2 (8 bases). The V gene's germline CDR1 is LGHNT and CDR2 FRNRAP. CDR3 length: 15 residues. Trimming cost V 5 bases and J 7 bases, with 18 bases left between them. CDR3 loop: CASGTGAGGGNEQFF. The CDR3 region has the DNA TGTGCTAGTGGTACAGGGGCGGGGGGTGGAAATGAGCAGTTCTTC. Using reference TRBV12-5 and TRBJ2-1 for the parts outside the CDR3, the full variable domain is DARVTQTPRHKVTEMGQEVTMRCQPILGHNTVFWYRQTMMQGLELLAYFRNRAPLDDSGMPKDRFSAEMPDATLATLKIQPSEPRDSAVYFCASGTGAGGGNEQFFGPGTRLTVL.

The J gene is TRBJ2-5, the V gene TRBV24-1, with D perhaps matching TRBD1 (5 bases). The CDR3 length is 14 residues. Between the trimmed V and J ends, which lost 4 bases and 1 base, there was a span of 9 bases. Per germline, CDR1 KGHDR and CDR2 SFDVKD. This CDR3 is CATSDRAIQETQYF. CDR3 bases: TGTGCCACCAGTGACAGGGCCATCCAAGAGACCCAGTACTTC.

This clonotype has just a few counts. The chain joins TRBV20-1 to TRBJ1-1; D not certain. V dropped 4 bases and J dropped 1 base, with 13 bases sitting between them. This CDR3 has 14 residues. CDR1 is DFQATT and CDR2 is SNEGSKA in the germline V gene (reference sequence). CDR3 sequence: CSANPTVPNTEAFF. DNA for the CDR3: TGCAGTGCTAATCCCACGGTACCGAACACTGAAGCTTTCTTT.

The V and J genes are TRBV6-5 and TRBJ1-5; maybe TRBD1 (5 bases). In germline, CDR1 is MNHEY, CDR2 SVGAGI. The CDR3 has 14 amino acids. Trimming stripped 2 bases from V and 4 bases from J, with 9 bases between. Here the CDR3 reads CASSYGGVNQPQHF. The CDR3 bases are TGTGCCAGCAGTTACGGGGGAGTTAATCAGCCCCAGCATTTT.

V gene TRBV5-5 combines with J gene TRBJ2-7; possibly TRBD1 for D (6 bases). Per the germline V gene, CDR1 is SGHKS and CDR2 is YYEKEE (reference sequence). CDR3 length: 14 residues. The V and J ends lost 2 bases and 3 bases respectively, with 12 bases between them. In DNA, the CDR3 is TGTGCCAGCAGCTTTCCGGGACACTACTACGAGCAGTACTTC. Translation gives CASSFPGHYYEQYF.

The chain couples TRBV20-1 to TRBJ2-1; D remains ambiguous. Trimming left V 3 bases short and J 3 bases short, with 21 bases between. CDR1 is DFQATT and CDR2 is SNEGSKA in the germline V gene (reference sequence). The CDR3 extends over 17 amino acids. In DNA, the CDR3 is TGCAGTGCTAGGTGGATAATGGAGACTCATCACTACAATGAGCAGTTCTTC. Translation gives CSARWIMETHHYNEQFF.

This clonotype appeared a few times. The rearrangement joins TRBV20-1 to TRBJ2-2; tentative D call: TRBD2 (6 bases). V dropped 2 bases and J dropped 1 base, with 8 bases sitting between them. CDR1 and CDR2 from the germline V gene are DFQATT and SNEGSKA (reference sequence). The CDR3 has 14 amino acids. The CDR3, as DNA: TGCAGTGCTAGACCGCGGGGGAACACCGGGGAGCTGTTTTTT. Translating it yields CSARPRGNTGELFF.

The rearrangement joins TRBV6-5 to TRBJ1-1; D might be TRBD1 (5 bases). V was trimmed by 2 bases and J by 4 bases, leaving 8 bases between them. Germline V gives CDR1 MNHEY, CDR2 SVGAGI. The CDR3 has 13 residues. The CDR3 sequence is CASSYQGGTEAFF. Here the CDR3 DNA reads TGTGCCAGCAGTTACCAGGGAGGCACTGAAGCTTTCTTT.

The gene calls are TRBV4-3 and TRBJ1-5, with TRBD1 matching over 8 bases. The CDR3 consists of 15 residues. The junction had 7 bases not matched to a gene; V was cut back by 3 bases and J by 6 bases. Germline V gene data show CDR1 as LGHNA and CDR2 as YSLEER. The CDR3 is CASSHNQGAGQPQHF. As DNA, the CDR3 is TGCGCCAGCAGCCATAACCAGGGGGCGGGTCAGCCCCAGCATTTT.

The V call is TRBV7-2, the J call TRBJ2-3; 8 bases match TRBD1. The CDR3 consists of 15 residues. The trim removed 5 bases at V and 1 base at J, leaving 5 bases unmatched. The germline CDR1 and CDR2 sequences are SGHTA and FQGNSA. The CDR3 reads CASSTMDRGTDTQYF. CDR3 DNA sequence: TGTGCCAGCAGCACAATGGACAGGGGCACAGATACGCAGTATTTT.